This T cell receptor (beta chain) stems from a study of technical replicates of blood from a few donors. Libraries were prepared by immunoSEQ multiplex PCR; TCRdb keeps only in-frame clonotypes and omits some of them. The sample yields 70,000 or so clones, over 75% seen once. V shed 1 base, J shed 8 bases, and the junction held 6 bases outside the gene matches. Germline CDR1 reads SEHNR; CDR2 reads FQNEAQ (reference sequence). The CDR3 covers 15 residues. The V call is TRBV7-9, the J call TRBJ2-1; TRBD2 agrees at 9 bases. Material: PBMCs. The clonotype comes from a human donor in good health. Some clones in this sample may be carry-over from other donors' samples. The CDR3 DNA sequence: TGTGCCAGCAGCTTAGACGGGACTAGCATCCATGAGCAGTTCTTC. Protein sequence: CASSLDGTSIHEQFF.